This TCR beta chain emerged from a study of blood T cell repertoires in COVID-19. Original methodology: Amplification from reference gene primers served as the basis for estimated nucleated cell counts. Profiling relied on immunoSEQ multiplex PCR, and the TCRdb table lists in-frame clones only, not all of them. V and J calls and clone size are those listed in that table; D and trimming were worked out from the DNA. The data show 210,000 or so clones, around 80% seen once. CDR1 is LNHDA and CDR2 is SQIVND in the germline V gene (reference sequence). This CDR3 has 15 residues. The junction had 5 bases not matched to a gene; V was cut back by 8 bases and J by 0 bases. The count of this clone is one. In terms of age and location, participants ranged from about 18 to 100 years and lived in roughly 22 US areas. Participants reported their clinical history, and cohort assignment relied on those reports.

This TCR derives from a man younger than 45 with acute COVID-19. Sequenced sample: PBMCs or T cells enriched from blood (not recorded which). V gene TRBV19 combines with J gene TRBJ2-7; TRBD2 matches 12 bases. DNA of the CDR3: TGTGCCAGTCGACAGACTAGCGGGGGCTCCTACGAGCAGTACTTC. Translated, it gives CASRQTSGGSYEQYF.